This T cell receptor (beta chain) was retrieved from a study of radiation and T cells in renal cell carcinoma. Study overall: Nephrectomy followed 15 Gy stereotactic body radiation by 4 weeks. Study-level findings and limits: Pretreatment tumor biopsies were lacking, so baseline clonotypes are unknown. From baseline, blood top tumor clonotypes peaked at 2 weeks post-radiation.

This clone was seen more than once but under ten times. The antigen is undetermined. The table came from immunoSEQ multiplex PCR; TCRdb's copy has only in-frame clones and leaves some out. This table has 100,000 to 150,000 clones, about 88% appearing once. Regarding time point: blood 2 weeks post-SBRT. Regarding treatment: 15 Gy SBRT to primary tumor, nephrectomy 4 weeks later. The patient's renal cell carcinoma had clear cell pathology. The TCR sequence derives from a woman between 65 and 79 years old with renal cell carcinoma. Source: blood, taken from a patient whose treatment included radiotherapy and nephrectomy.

CDR3 DNA sequence: TGTGCCAGCAGCTTAAAGGGTTTAGGAGGTTCACCCCTCCACTTT. This codes for CASSLKGLGGSPLHF. This sequence joins TRBV13 and TRBJ1-6; unclear D gene. The CDR3 is 15 amino acids. The V and J ends lost 2 bases and 9 bases respectively, with 14 bases between them. Germline assignment: CDR1 PRHDT and CDR2 FYEKMQ (reference sequence).